This TCR beta chain was obtained from a study of blood T cell repertoires in COVID-19. Germline V lookup: CDR1 SGHRS, CDR2 YFSETQ. The length of the CDR3 is 13 residues. The V end lost 7 bases, the J end lost 0 bases, and 8 bases lay between the germline ends. The authors' processing: Nucleated cell counts were estimated from reference gene primer amplification. Clones were read by immunoSEQ multiplex PCR, and TCRdb kept only the in-frame ones, dropping some. The V and J calls and clone size come from that table; D and trimming were worked out from the DNA. Altogether around 78,000 clones are present, about 90% being singletons, with the ten largest covering 1%. This clone was picked up one time.

The sequenced sample consisted of peripheral blood. This sequence joins TRBV5-1 and TRBJ2-1; D perhaps matches TRBD1 (6 bases). The sequence came from a woman in her fifties or sixties in a cohort sampled during active COVID-19. The CDR3 here is CASQDSSYNEQFF. The CDR3 region has the DNA TGCGCCAGCCAGGACAGCTCCTACAATGAGCAGTTCTTC.